This entry describes one T cell receptor beta chain. This record comes from a study of blood T cell repertoires in COVID-19. The CDR3 covers 15 residues. Per germline, CDR1 SGHTA and CDR2 FQGNSA. After removal of 1 base from V and 6 bases from J, the junction contained 1 base not matched to a gene. Libraries were prepared by immunoSEQ multiplex PCR; TCRdb keeps only in-frame clonotypes and omits some of them. The table shows roughly 350,000 clones, with roughly 89% occurring only once. This TCR was sampled from a woman aged 18 to 35 who had recovered from COVID-19. The J gene is TRBJ2-4, the V gene TRBV7-2, with 12 bases aligning to TRBD2. Input material: peripheral blood. For the CDR3, the DNA is TGTGCCAGCAGCTTAGTGGGACTAGCGGGAAACATTCAGTACTTC. Translated: CASSLVGLAGNIQYF.